The following is a TCR beta chain sequence with its context. Its matching antigen is unknown. PCR used 60 Vbeta primers and 13 Jbeta primers. The repertoire was sequenced with immunoSEQ multiplex PCR; TCRdb's copy has only in-frame clones and lacks some. This sample has 120,000 to 150,000 clones, with around 75% found just once. The sample is drawn from a study of cytomegalovirus exposure and HLA in healthy donors. Whole-study findings and limits: A later analysis reportedly found that, within productive TCRs, an Asian-associated ancestry cluster had fewer N-insertions than the mean observed across the roughly 690 donors. Presence/absence analysis assumed near-uniform sequencing depth across donors. Most TCR sequences showed up rarely, but some public TCRs showed up in many donors. Follow-up analysis found HLA locus-dependent TCR association rates, highest for DRB1 and lowest for HLA-C.

V was shortened by 1 base and J by 5 bases, with 12 bases between the two germline ends. The CDR3 runs to 14 residues. Germline values: CDR1 SGHNT, CDR2 YYREEE (reference sequence). Sequenced material: PBMCs. This sequence originates from a female donor in good health and CMV-seronegative. This chain joins TRBV5-4 and TRBJ2-5; D not resolved. CDR3 nucleotide sequence: TGTGCCAGCAGCTTGATAGCACGTAGGGAGACCCAGTACTTC. Translation: CASSLIARRETQYF.